The 3 T cell receptor beta chains reported below all come from one sample, sequenced in a study of blood T cell repertoires in COVID-19. The method was immunoSEQ multiplex PCR; TCRdb's version includes in-frame clones alone and lacks a portion of them. The data hold some 89,000 clones, with roughly 82% observed a single time. The specimen was peripheral blood. The receptors were gathered from a woman over 75 with acute or convalescent COVID-19.

V usage is TRBV6-5 and J usage is TRBJ1-4; 7 positions agree with TRBD1. This CDR3 has 14 residues. With 10 bases clipped from V and 7 bases from J, the junction kept 12 bases outside the gene matches. Germline CDR1 MNHEY, CDR2 SVGAGI. CDR3 loop: CATTSGTAIEKLFF. The CDR3 DNA is TGTGCCACCACTTCCGGGACAGCTATTGAAAAACTGTTTTTT.

The chain couples TRBV5-1 to TRBJ1-4; 9 bases are shared with TRBD1. The V segment lost 4 bases and the J segment 4 bases; nucleotides outside the gene matches: 5. From germline, CDR1 is SGHRS and CDR2 YFSETQ. The CDR3 is made up of 15 amino acids. The CDR3 region is CASSGQGLGNEKLFF. The CDR3 region has the DNA TGCGCCAGCAGCGGACAGGGGCTAGGTAATGAAAAACTGTTTTTT.

The V call is TRBV19, the J call TRBJ2-1; 11 bases match TRBD2. CDR1 is LNHDA and CDR2 is SQIVND in the germline V gene (reference sequence). The CDR3 loop spans 15 amino acids. J lost 4 bases, V lost 8 bases, and 7 bases had no gene match. CDR3 residues: CASRLTSGDYNEQFF. CDR3 nucleotides: TGTGCCAGTCGGTTGACTAGCGGGGATTACAATGAGCAGTTCTTC. Filled out from reference TRBV19 and TRBJ2-1, the complete variable domain reads DGGITQSPKYLFRKEGQNVTLSCEQNLNHDAMYWYRQDPGQGLRLIYYSQIVNDFQKGDIAEGYSVSREKKESFPLTVTSAQKNPTAFYLCASRLTSGDYNEQFFGPGTRLTVL.